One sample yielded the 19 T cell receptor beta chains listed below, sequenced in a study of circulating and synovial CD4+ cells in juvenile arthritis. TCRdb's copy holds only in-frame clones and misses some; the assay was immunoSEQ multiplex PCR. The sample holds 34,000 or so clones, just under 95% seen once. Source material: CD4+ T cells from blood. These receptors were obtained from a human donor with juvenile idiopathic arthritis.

CDR3 region: CASWTIGGGADNEQFF. CDR3 in DNA: TGTGCCAGCTGGACAATCGGCGGGGGGGCGGACAATGAGCAGTTCTTC. The rearrangement uses TRBV5-4 and TRBJ2-1; TRBD2 aligns across 9 bases. Germline values: CDR1 SGHNT, CDR2 YYREEE (reference sequence). The CDR3 has 16 residues. After removal of 7 bases from V and 5 bases from J, the junction contained 13 bases not matched to a gene.

DNA of the CDR3: TGTGCCAGCAGCACAAGCGGGACAGGGTATCAGCCCCAGCATTTT. Translating gives CASSTSGTGYQPQHF. This chain joins TRBV9 and TRBJ1-5; 9 bases are a match to TRBD1. The CDR3 spans 15 residues. Germline-derived CDR1 and CDR2 are SGDLS and YYNGEE. The J segment lost 5 bases and the V segment lost 4 bases, leaving 7 bases of the junction unmatched.

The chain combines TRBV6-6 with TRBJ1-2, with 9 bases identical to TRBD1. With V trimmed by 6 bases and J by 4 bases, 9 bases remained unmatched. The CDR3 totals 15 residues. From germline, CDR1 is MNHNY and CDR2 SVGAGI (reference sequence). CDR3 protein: CASRDPGQGSYGYTF. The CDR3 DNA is TGTGCCAGCAGAGATCCGGGACAGGGTAGCTATGGCTACACCTTC.

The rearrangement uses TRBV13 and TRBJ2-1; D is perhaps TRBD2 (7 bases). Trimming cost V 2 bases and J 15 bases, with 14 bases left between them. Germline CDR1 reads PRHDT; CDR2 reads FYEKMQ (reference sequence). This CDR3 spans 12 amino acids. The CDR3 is CASSLSGGQGFF. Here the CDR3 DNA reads TGTGCCAGCAGCTTATCCGGGGGGCAGGGGTTCTTC.

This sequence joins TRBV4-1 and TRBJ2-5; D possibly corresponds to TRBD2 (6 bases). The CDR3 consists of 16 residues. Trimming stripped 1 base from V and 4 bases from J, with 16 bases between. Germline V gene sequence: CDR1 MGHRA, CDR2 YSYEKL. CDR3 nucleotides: TGCGCCAGCAGCCAAGGAATGGTGGCGGGGACAGAGACCCAGTACTTC. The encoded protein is CASSQGMVAGTETQYF.

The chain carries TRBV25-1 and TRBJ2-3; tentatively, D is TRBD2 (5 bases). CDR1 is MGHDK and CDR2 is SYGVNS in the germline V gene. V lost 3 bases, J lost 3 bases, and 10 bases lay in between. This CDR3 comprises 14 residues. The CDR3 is CASSDPGITDTQYF. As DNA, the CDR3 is TGTGCCAGCAGTGATCCGGGGATAACAGATACGCAGTATTTT.

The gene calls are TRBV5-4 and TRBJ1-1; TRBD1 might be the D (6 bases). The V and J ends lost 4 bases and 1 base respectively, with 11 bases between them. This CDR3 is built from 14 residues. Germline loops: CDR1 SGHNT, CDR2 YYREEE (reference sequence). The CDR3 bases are TGTGCCAGCAGCCCCGGACAGACGAACACTGAAGCTTTCTTT. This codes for CASSPGQTNTEAFF.

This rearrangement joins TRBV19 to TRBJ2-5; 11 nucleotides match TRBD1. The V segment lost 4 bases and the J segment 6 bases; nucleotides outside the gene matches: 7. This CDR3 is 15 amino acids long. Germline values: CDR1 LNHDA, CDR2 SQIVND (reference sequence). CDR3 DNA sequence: TGTGCCAGTAGTACGTTCGGACAGGGGGCAAAGACCCAGTACTTC. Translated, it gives CASSTFGQGAKTQYF.

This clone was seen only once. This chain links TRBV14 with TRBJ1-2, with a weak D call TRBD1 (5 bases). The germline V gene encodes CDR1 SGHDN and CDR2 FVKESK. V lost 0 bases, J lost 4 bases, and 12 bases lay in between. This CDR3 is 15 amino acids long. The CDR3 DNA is TGTGCCAGCAGCCAAGATCCAGGGTTGCCCTATGGCTACACCTTC. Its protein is CASSQDPGLPYGYTF.

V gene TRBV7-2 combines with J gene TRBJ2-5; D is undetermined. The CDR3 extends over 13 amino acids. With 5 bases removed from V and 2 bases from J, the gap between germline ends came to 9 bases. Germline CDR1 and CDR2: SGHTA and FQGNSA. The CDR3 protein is CASSPRRQETQYF. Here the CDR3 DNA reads TGTGCCAGCAGCCCGAGGCGACAAGAGACCCAGTACTTC.

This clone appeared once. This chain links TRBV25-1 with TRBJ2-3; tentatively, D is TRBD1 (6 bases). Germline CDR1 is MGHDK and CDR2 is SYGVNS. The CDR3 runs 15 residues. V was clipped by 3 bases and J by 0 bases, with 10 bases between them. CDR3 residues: CASSEGTSSTDTQYF. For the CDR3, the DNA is TGTGCCAGCAGTGAGGGGACATCTAGCACAGATACGCAGTATTTT.

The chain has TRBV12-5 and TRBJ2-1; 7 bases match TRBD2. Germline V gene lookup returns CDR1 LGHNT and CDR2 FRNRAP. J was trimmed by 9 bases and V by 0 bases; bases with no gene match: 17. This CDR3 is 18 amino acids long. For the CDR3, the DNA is TGTGCTAGTGGTTTGGTACGGATAATGGGGGGGGAGAGGGGTGAGCAGTTCTTC. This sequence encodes CASGLVRIMGGERGEQFF. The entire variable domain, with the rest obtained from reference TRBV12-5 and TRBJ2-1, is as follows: DARVTQTPRHKVTEMGQEVTMRCQPILGHNTVFWYRQTMMQGLELLAYFRNRAPLDDSGMPKDRFSAEMPDATLATLKIQPSEPRDSAVYFCASGLVRIMGGERGEQFFGPGTRLTVL.

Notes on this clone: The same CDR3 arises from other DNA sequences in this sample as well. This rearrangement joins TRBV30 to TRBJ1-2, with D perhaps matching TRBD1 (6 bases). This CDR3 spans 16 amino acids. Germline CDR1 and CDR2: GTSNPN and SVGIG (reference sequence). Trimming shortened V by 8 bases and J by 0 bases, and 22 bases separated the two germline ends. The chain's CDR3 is CAGNTGQGLSNYGYTF. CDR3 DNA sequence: TGTGCCGGAAATACGGGGCAGGGGCTCTCTAACTATGGCTACACCTTC.

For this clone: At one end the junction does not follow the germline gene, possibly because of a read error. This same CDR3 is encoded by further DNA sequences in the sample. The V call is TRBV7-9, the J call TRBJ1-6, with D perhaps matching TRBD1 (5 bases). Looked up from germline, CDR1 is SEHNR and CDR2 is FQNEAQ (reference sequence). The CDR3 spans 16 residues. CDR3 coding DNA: TGTGCCAGCAACTTGGACACGACCTCCTATAATTCCCCCCTCCACTTT. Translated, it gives CASNLDTTSYNSPLHF.

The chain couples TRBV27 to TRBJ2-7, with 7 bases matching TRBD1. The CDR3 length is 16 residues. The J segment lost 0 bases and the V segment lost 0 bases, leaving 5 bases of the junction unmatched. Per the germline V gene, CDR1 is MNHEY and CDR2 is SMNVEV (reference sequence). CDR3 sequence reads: CASSLSPGGSSYEQYF. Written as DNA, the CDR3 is TGTGCCAGCAGTTTATCCCCAGGGGGAAGCTCCTACGAGCAGTACTTC.

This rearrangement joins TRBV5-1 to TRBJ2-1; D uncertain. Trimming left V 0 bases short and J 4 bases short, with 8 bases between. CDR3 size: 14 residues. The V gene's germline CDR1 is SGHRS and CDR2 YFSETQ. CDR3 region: CASSLGTAYNEQFF. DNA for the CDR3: TGCGCCAGCAGCTTGGGTACAGCTTACAATGAGCAGTTCTTC.

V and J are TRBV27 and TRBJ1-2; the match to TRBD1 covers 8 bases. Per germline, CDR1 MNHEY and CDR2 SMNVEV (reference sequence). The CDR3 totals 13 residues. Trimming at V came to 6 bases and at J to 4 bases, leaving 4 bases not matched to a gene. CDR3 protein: CASSPGQGYGYTF. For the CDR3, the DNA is TGTGCCAGCAGCCCTGGACAGGGCTATGGCTACACCTTC.

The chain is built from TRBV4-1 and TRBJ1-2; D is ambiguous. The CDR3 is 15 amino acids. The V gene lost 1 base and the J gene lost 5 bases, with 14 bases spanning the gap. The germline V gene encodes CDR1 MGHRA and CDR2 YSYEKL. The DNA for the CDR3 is TGCGCCAGCAGCCAAGCTCTTTCCAGAATATATGGCTACACCTTC. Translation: CASSQALSRIYGYTF.

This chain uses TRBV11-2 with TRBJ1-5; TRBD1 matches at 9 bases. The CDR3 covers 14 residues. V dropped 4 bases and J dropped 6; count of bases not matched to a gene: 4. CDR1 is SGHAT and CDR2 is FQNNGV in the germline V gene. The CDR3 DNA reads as TGTGCCAGCAGCTCAACAGGGGGCATTCAGCCCCAGCATTTT. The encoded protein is CASSSTGGIQPQHF.